The present T cell receptor (beta chain) was sequenced within a study of neoadjuvant anti-PD-1 for oral cavity cancer. General study findings and limits: After neoadjuvant nivolumab, PBMC T cell clonality was significantly higher in non-responders than responders.

The assay was immunoSEQ multiplex PCR, and TCRdb's table has in-frame clones only and misses some. The data hold roughly 15,000 clones, with over 60% observed a single time. V was shortened by 0 bases and J by 0 bases, with 9 bases between the two germline ends. The CDR3 spans 15 residues. CDR1 is SGDLS and CDR2 is YYNGEE in the germline V gene. This clone was detected a few times. Its antigen is not identified. Time point: after neoadjuvant nivolumab, at surgical resection. These newly diagnosed stage II-IVA oral cavity squamous cell carcinoma patients had no prior systemic or radiation treatment. Cohort: HPV-negative, locally advanced oral cavity squamous cell carcinoma patients.

The origin of this receptor is a person aged 40-85 years with oral cavity squamous cell carcinoma. The J gene is TRBJ1-1, the V gene TRBV9; D unclear. The material sequenced was PBMCs, taken after nivolumab (anti-PD-1) treatment. The CDR3 DNA sequence: TGTGCCAGCAGCGTAGTCGGGGATATGAACACTGAAGCTTTCTTT. It yields the protein CASSVVGDMNTEAFF.